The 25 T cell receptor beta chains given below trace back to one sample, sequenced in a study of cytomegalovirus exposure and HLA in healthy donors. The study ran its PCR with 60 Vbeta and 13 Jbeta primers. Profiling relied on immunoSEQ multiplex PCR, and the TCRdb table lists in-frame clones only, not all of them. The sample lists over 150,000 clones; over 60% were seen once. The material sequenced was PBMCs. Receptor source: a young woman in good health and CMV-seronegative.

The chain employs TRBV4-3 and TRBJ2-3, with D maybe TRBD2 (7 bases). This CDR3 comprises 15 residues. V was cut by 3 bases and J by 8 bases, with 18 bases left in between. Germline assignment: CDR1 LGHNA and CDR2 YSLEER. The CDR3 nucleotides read TGCGCCAGCAGCCATCCTATTGGGGGGGCTCCTACGCAGTATTTT. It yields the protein CASSHPIGGAPTQYF.

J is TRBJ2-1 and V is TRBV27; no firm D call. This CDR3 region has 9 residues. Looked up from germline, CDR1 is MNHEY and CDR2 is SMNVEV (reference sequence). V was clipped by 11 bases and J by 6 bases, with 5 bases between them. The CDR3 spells CAVGNEQFF. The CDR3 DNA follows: TGTGCCGTCGGCAATGAGCAGTTCTTC.

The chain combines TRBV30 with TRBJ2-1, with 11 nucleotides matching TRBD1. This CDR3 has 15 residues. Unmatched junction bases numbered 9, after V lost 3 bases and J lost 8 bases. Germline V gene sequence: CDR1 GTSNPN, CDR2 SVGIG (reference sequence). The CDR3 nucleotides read TGTGCCTGGAGGCGAGGACAGGGGGCGCAGGATGAGCAGTTCTTC. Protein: CAWRRGQGAQDEQFF. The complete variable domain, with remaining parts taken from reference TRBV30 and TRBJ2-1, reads SQTIHQWPATLVQPVGSPLSLECTVEGTSNPNLYWYRQAAGRGLQLLFYSVGIGQISSEVPQNLSASRPQDRQFILSSKKLLLSDSGFYLCAWRRGQGAQDEQFFGPGTRLTVL.

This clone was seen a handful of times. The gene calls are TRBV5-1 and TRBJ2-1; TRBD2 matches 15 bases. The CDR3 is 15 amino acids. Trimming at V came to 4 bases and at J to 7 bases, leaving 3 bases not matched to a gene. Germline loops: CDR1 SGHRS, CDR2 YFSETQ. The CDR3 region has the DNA TGCGCCAGCAGCGTCGGGACTAGCGGGAGGAATGAGCAGTTCTTC. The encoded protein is CASSVGTSGRNEQFF.

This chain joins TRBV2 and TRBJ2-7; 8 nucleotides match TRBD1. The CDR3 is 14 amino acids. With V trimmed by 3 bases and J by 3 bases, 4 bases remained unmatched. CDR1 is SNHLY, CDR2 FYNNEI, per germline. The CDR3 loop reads CASSEQGAGYEQYF. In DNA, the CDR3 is TGTGCCAGCAGTGAGCAGGGGGCGGGCTACGAGCAGTACTTC. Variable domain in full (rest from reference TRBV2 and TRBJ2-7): EPEVTQTPSHQVTQMGQEVILRCVPISNHLYFYWYRQILGQKVEFLVSFYNNEISEKSEIFDDQFSVERPDGSNFTLKIRSTKLEDSAMYFCASSEQGAGYEQYFGPGTRLTVT.

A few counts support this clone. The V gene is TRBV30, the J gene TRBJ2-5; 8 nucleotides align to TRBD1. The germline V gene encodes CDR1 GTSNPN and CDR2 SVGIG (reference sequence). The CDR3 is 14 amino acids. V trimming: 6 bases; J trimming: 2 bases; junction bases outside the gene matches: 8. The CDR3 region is CACLGTGSQETQYF. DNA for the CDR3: TGTGCCTGCCTGGGGACAGGTTCTCAAGAGACCCAGTACTTC.

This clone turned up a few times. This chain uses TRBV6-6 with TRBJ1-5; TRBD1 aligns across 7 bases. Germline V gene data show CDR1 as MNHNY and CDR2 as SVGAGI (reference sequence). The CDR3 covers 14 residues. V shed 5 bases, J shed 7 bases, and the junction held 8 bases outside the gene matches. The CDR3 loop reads CASSPRQGQQPQHF. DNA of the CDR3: TGTGCCAGCAGTCCCCGACAGGGTCAACAGCCCCAGCATTTT.

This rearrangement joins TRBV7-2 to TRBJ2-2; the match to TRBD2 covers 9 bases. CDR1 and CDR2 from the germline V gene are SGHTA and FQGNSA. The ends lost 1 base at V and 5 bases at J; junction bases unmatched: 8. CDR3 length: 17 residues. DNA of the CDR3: TGTGCCAGCAGCTTAGTCGGCGGGGGGGCGTTAACCGGGGAGCTGTTTTTT. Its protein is CASSLVGGGALTGELFF.

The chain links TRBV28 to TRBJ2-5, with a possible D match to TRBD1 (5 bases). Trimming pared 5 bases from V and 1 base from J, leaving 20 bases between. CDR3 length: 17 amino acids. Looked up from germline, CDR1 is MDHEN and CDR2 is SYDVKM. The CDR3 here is CASSPGPTASFQETQYF. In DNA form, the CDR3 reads TGTGCCAGCAGTCCTGGACCGACAGCATCATTCCAAGAGACCCAGTACTTC.

CDR3 residues: CASRWSATNEKLFF. CDR3 in DNA: TGTGCCAGCAGGTGGTCGGCAACTAATGAAAAACTGTTTTTT. The V and J genes are TRBV28 and TRBJ1-4; no clear D gene. Germline lookup yields CDR1 MDHEN and CDR2 SYDVKM. V was clipped by 6 bases and J by 0 bases, with 8 bases between them. The CDR3 has 14 residues.

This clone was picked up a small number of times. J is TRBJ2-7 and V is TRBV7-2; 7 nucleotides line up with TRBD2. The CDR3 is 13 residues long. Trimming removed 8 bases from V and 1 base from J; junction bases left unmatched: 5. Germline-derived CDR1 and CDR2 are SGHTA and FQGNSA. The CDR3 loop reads CASLLAPSYEQYF. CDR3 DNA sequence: TGTGCCAGCTTACTAGCGCCTTCCTACGAGCAGTACTTC.

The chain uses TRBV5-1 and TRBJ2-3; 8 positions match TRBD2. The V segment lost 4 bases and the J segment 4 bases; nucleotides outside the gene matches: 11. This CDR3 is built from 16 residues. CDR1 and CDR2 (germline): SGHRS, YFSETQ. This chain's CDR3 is CASSPGLANFADTQYF. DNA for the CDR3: TGCGCCAGCAGCCCCGGACTAGCTAATTTCGCAGATACGCAGTATTTT. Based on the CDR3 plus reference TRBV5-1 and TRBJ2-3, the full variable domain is KAGVTQTPRYLIKTRGQQVTLSCSPISGHRSVSWYQQTPGQGLQFLFEYFSETQRNKGNFPGRFSGRQFSNSRSEMNVSTLELGDSALYLCASSPGLANFADTQYFGPGTRLTVL.

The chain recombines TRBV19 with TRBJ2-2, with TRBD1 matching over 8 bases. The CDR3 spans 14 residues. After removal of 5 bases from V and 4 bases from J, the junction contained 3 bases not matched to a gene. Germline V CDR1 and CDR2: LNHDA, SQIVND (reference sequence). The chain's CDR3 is CASSVDRGTGELFF. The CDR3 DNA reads TGTGCCAGTAGTGTTGACAGGGGCACCGGGGAGCTGTTTTTT.

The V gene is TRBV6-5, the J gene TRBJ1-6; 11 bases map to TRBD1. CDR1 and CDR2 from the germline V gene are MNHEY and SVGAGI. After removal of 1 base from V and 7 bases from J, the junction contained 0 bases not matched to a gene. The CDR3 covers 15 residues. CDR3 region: CASSYWDRGNSPLHF. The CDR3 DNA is TGTGCCAGCAGTTACTGGGACAGGGGGAATTCACCCCTCCACTTT.

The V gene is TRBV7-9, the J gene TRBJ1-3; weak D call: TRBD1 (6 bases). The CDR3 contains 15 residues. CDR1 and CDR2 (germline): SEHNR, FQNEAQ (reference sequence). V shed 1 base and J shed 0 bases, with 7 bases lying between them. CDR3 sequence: CASSLDRVSGNTIYF. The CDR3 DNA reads TGTGCCAGCAGCTTAGACAGGGTCTCTGGAAACACCATATATTTT. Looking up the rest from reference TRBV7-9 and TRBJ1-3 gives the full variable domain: DTGVSQNPRHKITKRGQNVTFRCDPISEHNRLYWYRQTLGQGPEFLTYFQNEAQLEKSRLLSDRFSAERPKGSFSTLEIQRTEQGDSAMYLCASSLDRVSGNTIYFGEGSWLTVV.

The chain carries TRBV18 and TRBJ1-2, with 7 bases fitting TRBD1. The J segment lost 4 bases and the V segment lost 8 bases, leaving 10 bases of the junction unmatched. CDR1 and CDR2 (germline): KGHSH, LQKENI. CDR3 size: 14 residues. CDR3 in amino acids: CASHPRAGGYGYTF. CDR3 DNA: TGTGCCAGCCATCCGAGGGCAGGGGGCTATGGCTACACCTTC.

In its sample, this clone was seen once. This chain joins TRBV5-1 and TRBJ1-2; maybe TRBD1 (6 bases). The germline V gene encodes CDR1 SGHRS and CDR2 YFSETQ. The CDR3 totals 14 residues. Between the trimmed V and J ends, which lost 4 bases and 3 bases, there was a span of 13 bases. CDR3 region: CASSRRTEDYGYTF. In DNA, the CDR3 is TGCGCCAGCAGCAGAAGGACAGAAGACTATGGCTACACCTTC.

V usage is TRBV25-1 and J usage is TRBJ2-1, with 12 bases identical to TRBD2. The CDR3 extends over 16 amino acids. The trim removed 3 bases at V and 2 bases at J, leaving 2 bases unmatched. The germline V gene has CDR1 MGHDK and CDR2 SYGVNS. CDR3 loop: CASSDLAGGAYNEQFF. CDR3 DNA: TGTGCCAGCAGTGATCTAGCGGGAGGGGCCTACAATGAGCAGTTCTTC.

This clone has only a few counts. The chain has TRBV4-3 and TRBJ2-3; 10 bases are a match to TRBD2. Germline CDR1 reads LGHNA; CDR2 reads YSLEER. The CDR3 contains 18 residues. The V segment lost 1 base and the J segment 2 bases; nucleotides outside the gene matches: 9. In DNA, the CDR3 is TGCGCCAGCAGCCAAGCAGCTAGCGGGAGAGCCCTCACAGATACGCAGTATTTT. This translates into CASSQAASGRALTDTQYF.

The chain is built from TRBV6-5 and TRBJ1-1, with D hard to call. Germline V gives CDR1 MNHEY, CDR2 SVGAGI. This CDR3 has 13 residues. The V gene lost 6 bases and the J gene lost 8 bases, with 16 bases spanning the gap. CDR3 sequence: CASSPPGIGEAFF. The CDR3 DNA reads TGTGCCAGCAGCCCCCCAGGTATAGGCGAAGCTTTCTTT.

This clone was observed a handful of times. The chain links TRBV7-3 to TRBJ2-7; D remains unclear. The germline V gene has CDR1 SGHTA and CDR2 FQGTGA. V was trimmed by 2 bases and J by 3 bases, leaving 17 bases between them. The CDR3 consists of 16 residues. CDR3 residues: CASSLLFWVGLYEQYF. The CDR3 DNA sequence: TGTGCCAGCAGCTTACTTTTCTGGGTGGGCCTCTACGAGCAGTACTTC.

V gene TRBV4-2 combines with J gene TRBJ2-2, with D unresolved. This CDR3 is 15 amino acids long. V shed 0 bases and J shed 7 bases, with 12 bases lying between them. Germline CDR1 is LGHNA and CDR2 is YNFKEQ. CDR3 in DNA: TGTGCCAGCAGCCAAGATATGGCTAGTATCGGGGAGCTGTTTTTT. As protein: CASSQDMASIGELFF.

The CDR3 DNA follows: TGTGCCAGCAGAAGAACTAACACTGAAGCTTTCTTT. It encodes CASRRTNTEAFF. The chain carries TRBV7-3 and TRBJ1-1; D uncertain. CDR1 is SGHTA and CDR2 is FQGTGA in the germline V gene. The CDR3 length is 12 residues. Trimming left V 6 bases short and J 2 bases short, with 7 bases between.

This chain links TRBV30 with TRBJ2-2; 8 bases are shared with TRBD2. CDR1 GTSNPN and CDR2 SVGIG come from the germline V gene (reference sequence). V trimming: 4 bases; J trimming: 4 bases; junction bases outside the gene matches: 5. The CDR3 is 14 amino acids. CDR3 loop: CAWIRGGVTGELFF. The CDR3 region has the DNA TGTGCCTGGATTCGGGGGGGCGTCACCGGGGAGCTGTTTTTT. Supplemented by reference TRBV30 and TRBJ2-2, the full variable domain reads SQTIHQWPATLVQPVGSPLSLECTVEGTSNPNLYWYRQAAGRGLQLLFYSVGIGQISSEVPQNLSASRPQDRQFILSSKKLLLSDSGFYLCAWIRGGVTGELFFGEGSRLTVL.

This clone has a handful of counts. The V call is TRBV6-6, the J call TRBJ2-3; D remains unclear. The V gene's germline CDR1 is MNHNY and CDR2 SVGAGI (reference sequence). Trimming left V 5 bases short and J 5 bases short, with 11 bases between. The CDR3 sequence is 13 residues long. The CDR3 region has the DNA TGTGCCAGCAGTCCCCGTTCCGGAGATACGCAGTATTTT. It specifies CASSPRSGDTQYF.